This T cell receptor beta chain comes out of a study of OX40 agonist ivuxolimab in advanced cancers. The germline gives CDR1 SGHRS, CDR2 YFSETQ. CDR3 size: 17 residues. Trimming at V came to 2 bases and at J to 0 bases, leaving 5 bases not matched to a gene. Assay: immunoSEQ multiplex PCR; the TCRdb copy retains only in-frame clones and omits some. The data show 65,000 to 75,000 clones, 70% to 90% seen once. The specimen comprised CD4+ or CD8+ T cells sorted from blood, sampled in a trial of the OX40 agonist ivuxolimab. This TCR came from an adult with an advanced solid tumor such as melanoma, head and neck, liver or kidney cancer. V usage is TRBV5-1 and J usage is TRBJ2-1, with 10 bases fitting TRBD2. CDR3 nucleotides: TGCGCCAGCAGCTTTGGTAGCGGGAGGAGCTCCTACAATGAGCAGTTCTTC. Encoded protein: CASSFGSGRSSYNEQFF.